This T cell receptor (beta chain) appears in the sequencing data of a study of T-cell reconstitution after alpha-beta-depleted transplantation in children. Study observations and caveats: Newly produced T cells mostly accounted for T-cell counts and diversity one year post-transplant. Several hundred expanded graft clones reportedly supplied alpha-beta T cells about two months after transplant. It was surviving recipient T cells and thymic progenitors that gave some patients high TCRbeta diversity at day 60.

Unique molecular identifiers were incorporated into the prepared TCRbeta library. TCRdb ran MiXCR on the PCR reads and lists one entry per CDR3 protein. The sample records tens of thousands of distinct CDR3 sequences, approximately 6.1% being singletons. On this clonotype: Antigen specificity is unknown.

Germline assignment: CDR1 SGHAT and CDR2 FQNNGV. The CDR3 is 15 residues long. This material consisted of PBMCs, mostly from graft donor cells, taken 60 days after TCRalphabeta/CD19-depleted stem cell transplant. The chain employs TRBV11-2 and TRBJ2-3; no clear D gene. The J call may be incorrect, as the DNA end agrees better with TRBJ1-5. The receptor was isolated from a female patient aged 2-9 years who had a stem cell transplant for aplastic anemia, so the T cells may come from the graft donor. Here the CDR3 DNA reads TGTGCCAGCAGCTTAGAATTAGCGGGGTGGGATACGCAGCATTTT. Its protein product is CASSLELAGWDTQHF.